These T cell receptor beta chains were read from a single sample in a study of human T cells and chemical hapten exposure. TCRdb re-derived calls from the RACE reads in MiXCR, one entry per CDR3 protein. The sample records about 350,000 distinct CDR3 sequences, about 5% being singletons. The sample in question was whole blood, obtained in connection with sensitization to the hapten diphenylcyclopropenone (DPC). The receptor set was obtained from a woman between 18 and 29 years old with alopecia areata. Some clones in this sample may be carry-over from other donors' samples. The CDR3 runs from the conserved cysteine through the conserved F or W. Fields, in order: V gene, D gene, J gene, clone size, CDR3 DNA, CDR3 protein. D genes are given only for firm matches. Size is stated for part of the rows, as once, few or many counts, or as a class when the clone is expanded.

TRBV12-5	-	TRBJ1-6	many	TGTGCTAGTGGTTTGGTAGTGGGACGCGATAATTCACCCCTCCACTTT	CASGLVVGRDNSPLHF
TRBV7-2	-	TRBJ1-5	few	TGTGCCAGCAGCCCTCAGGGGAGGGGCAATCAGCCCCAGCATTTT	CASSPQGRGNQPQHF
TRBV9	TRBD2	TRBJ2-2	many	TGTGCCAGCAGCGGCGGGACTAGCGGGGTCACCGGGGAGCTGTTTTTT	CASSGGTSGVTGELFF
TRBV21-1	-	TRBJ1-5	-	TGTGCCAGCAGCAAAGGGGCTACCCCGTATAGCAATCAGCCCCAGCATTTT	CASSKGATPYSNQPQHF
TRBV2	TRBD1	TRBJ1-1	many	TGTGCCAGCAGTCGAGGACAGGGAGTAAACACTGAAGCTTTCTTT	CASSRGQGVNTEAFF
TRBV5-1	-	TRBJ1-4	-	TGCGCCAGCAAGTTTGACGGATCGAATGAAAAACTGTTTTTT	CASKFDGSNEKLFF
TRBV7-2	-	TRBJ1-1	many	TGCGCCAGCAGCTCGGACAGTAACACTGAAGCTTTCTTT	CASSSDSNTEAFF
TRBV7-9	-	TRBJ1-2	many	TGTGCCAGCAGCTTGGACAGAGCTCCGAGATACACCTTC	CASSLDRAPRYTF
TRBV7-2	-	TRBJ2-3	many	TGTGCCAGCAGCTCGTACTACAGCTACACAGATACGCAGTATTTT	CASSSYYSYTDTQYF
TRBV28	TRBD2	TRBJ2-7	few	TGTGCCAGCAGTAGGACTAGCGGAGGGGAGCAGTACTTC	CASSRTSGGEQYF
TRBV6-4	-	TRBJ2-1	-	TGTGCCAGCAGTGAAACCAATGAGCAGTTCTTC	CASSETNEQFF
TRBV6-5	-	TRBJ1-6	-	TGTGCCAGCCTCTCTTGGGCGACTAATTCACCCCTCCACTTT	CASLSWATNSPLHF
TRBV6-4	TRBD2	TRBJ2-3	many	TGTGCCAGCAGTGTGCTCGGGTCTAGCGGGGGGGCCGGCGCAGATACGCAGTATTTT	CASSVLGSSGGAGADTQYF
TRBV4-3	TRBD1	TRBJ2-3	-	TGCGCCAGCAGCCCGGGGGGACAGGGTACCGATACGCAGTATTTT	CASSPGGQGTDTQYF
TRBV5-5	TRBD2	TRBJ2-3	few	TGTGCCAGCAGCTCAGGGACTAGCGGGGCCACAGATACGCAGTATTTT	CASSSGTSGATDTQYF
TRBV7-3	-	TRBJ2-3	many	TGTGCCAGCAGCTCATTAAGCACAGATACGCAGTATTTT	CASSSLSTDTQYF
TRBV20-1	-	TRBJ1-2	many	TGCAGTGCTTACACAAGCTATGGCTACACCTTC	CSAYTSYGYTF
TRBV7-2	TRBD2	TRBJ2-3	-	TGTGCCAGCAGCTTAGCCCTGGCAGCGGGGGGGCCAGATACGCAGTATTTT	CASSLALAAGGPDTQYF
TRBV28	-	TRBJ1-6	few	TGTGCCAGCAGTTTAGAGGGAAACTATAATTCACCCCTCCACTTT	CASSLEGNYNSPLHF
TRBV11-2	-	TRBJ1-6	few	TGTGCCAGCAGCTTAGCAGTGGACGATTCACCCCTCCACTTT	CASSLAVDDSPLHF
TRBV9	-	TRBJ2-3	few	TGTGCCAGCAGCGTAGAGGAGCGCTTTACAGATACGCAGTATTTT	CASSVEERFTDTQYF
TRBV10-2	-	TRBJ1-1	few	TGCGCCAGCAGCGTTGGCGGAGGTGGGATAATGAACACTGAAGCTTTCTTT	CASSVGGGGIMNTEAFF
TRBV19	-	TRBJ2-7	-	TGTGCCAGTAGTTTGGGACCCTCAGGGGTCGGGGAGCAGTACTTC	CASSLGPSGVGEQYF
TRBV4-1	-	TRBJ1-5	-	TGCGCCAGCAGCCACACCGACAGGTACGATCAGCCCCAGCATTTT	CASSHTDRYDQPQHF